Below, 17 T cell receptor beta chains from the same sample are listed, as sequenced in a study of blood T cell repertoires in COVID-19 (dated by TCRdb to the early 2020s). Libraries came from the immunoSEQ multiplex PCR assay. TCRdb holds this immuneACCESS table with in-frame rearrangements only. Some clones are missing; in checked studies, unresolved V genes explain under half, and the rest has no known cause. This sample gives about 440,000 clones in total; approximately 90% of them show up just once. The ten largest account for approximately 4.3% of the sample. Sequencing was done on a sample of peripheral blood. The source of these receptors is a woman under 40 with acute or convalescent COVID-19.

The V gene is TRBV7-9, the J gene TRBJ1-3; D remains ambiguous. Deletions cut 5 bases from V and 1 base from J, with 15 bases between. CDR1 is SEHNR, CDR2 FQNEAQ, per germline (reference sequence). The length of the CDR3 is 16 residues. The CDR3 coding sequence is TGTGCCAGCAGCCCGAGCGGGGTAGGGTCTGGAAACACCATATATTTT. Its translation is CASSPSGVGSGNTIYF. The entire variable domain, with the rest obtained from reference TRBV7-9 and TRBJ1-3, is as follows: DTGVSQNPRHKITKRGQNVTFRCDPISEHNRLYWYRQTLGQGPEFLTYFQNEAQLEKSRLLSDRFSAERPKGSFSTLEIQRTEQGDSAMYLCASSPSGVGSGNTIYFGEGSWLTVV.

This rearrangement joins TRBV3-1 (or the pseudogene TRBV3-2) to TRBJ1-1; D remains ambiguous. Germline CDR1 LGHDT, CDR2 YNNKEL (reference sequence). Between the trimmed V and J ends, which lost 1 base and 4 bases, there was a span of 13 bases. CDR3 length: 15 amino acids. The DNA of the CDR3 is TGTGCCAGCAGCCAAGGGGCCAGGCTGGCCACTGAAGCTTTCTTT. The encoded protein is CASSQGARLATEAFF.

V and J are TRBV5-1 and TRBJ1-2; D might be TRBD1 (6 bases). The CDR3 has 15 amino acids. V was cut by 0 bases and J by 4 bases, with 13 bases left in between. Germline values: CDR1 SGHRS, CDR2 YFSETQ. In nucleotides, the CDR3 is TGCGCCAGCAGCTTGGCCGGGGGGGCGCGCTATGGCTACACCTTC. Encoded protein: CASSLAGGARYGYTF. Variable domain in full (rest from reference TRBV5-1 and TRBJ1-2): KAGVTQTPRYLIKTRGQQVTLSCSPISGHRSVSWYQQTPGQGLQFLFEYFSETQRNKGNFPGRFSGRQFSNSRSEMNVSTLELGDSALYLCASSLAGGARYGYTFGSGTRLTVV.

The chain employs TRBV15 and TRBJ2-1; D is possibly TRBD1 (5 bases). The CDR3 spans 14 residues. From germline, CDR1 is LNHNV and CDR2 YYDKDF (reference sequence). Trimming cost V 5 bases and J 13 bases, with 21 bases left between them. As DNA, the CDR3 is TGTGCCACCAGCGCGCCCGGACGGCGTGACAGTCAGTTCTTC. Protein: CATSAPGRRDSQFF.

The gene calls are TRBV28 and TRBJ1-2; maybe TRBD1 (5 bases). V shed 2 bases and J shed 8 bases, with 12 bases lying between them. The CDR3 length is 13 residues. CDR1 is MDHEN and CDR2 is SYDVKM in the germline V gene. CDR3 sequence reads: CASSLNWGLGYTF. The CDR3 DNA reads TGTGCCAGCAGTTTAAATTGGGGACTGGGCTACACCTTC.

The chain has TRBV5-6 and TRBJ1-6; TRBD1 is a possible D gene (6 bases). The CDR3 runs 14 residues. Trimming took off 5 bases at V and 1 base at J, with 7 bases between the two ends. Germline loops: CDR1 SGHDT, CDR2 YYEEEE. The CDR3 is CASRTGSYNSPLHF. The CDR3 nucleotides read TGTGCCAGCAGGACAGGTTCCTATAATTCACCCCTCCACTTT.

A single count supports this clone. The CDR3 here is CASSSDRAGGELFF. The CDR3 region has the DNA TGCGCCAGCAGCTCCGACAGGGCGGGCGGGGAGCTGTTTTTT. V gene TRBV5-1 combines with J gene TRBJ2-2, with 7 bases aligning to TRBD1. Per germline, CDR1 SGHRS and CDR2 YFSETQ. V shed 3 bases and J 7 bases; nucleotides not matched to a gene: 6. There are 14 residues in the CDR3.

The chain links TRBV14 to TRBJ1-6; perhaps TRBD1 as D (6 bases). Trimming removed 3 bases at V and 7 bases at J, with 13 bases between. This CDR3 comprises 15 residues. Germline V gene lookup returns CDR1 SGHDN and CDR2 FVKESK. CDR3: CASSQTGHINSPLHF. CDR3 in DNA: TGTGCCAGCAGCCAGACGGGACACATAAATTCACCCCTCCACTTT. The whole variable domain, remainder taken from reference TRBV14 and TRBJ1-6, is EAGVTQFPSHSVIEKGQTVTLRCDPISGHDNLYWYRRVMGKEIKFLLHFVKESKQDESGMPNNRFLAERTGGTYSTLKVQPAELEDSGVYFCASSQTGHINSPLHFGNGTRLTVT.

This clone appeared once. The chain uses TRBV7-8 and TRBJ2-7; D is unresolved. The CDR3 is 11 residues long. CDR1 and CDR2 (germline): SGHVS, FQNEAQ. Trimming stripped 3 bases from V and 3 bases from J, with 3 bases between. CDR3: CASSFSYEQYF. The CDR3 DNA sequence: TGTGCCAGCAGCTTCAGCTACGAGCAGTACTTC.

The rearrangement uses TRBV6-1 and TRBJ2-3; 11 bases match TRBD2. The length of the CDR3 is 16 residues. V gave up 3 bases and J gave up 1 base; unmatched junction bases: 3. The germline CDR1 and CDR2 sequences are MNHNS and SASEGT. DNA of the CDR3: TGTGCCAGCAGTGACGGGACTAGCGGACGCACAGATACGCAGTATTTT. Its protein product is CASSDGTSGRTDTQYF.

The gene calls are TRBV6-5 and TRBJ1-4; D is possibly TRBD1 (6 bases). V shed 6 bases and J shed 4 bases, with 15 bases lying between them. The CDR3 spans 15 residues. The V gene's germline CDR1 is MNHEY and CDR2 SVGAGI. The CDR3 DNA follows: TGTGCCAGCAGGCGGGGGGGCAGCCTTAATGAAAAACTGTTTTTT. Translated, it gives CASRRGGSLNEKLFF.

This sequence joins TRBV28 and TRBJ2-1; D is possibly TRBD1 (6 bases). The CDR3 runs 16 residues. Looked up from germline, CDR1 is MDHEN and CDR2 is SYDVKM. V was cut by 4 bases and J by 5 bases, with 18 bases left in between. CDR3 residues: CASSSQTDRRNNEQFF. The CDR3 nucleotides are TGTGCCAGCAGTTCACAAACAGACAGGCGCAACAATGAGCAGTTCTTC.

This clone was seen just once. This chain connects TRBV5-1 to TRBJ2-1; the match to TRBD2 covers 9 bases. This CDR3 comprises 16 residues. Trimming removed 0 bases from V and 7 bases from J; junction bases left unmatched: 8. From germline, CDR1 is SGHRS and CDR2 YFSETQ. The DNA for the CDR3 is TGCGCCAGCAGCTTGGGAACTGCGGGGGGGCGGAATGAGCAGTTCTTC. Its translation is CASSLGTAGGRNEQFF.

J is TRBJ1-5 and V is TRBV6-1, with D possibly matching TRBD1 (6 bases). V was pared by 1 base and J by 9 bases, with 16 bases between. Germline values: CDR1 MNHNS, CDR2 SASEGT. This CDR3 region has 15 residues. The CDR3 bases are TGTGCCAGCAGTGAAGGGGCGGGGGGCAAGGGGCCCCAGCATTTT. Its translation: CASSEGAGGKGPQHF.

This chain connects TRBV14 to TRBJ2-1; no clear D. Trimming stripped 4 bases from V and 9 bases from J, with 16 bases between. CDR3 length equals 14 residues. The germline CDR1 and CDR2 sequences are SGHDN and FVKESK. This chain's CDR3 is CASSRRPRVGEQFF. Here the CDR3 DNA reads TGTGCCAGCAGCCGACGACCCCGGGTCGGTGAGCAGTTCTTC.

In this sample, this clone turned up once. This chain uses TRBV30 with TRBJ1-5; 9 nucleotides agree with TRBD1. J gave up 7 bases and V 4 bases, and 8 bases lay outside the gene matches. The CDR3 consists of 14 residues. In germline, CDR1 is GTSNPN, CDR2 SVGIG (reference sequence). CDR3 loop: CAWKQQGAGQPQHF. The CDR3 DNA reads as TGTGCCTGGAAGCAACAGGGGGCGGGGCAGCCCCAGCATTTT. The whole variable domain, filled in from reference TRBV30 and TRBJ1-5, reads SQTIHQWPATLVQPVGSPLSLECTVEGTSNPNLYWYRQAAGRGLQLLFYSVGIGQISSEVPQNLSASRPQDRQFILSSKKLLLSDSGFYLCAWKQQGAGQPQHFGDGTRLSIL.

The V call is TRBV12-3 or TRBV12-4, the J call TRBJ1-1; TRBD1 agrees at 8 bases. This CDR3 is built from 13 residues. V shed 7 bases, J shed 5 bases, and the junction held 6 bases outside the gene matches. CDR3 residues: CASTGQGVTEAFF. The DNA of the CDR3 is TGTGCCAGCACCGGACAGGGAGTAACTGAAGCTTTCTTT.